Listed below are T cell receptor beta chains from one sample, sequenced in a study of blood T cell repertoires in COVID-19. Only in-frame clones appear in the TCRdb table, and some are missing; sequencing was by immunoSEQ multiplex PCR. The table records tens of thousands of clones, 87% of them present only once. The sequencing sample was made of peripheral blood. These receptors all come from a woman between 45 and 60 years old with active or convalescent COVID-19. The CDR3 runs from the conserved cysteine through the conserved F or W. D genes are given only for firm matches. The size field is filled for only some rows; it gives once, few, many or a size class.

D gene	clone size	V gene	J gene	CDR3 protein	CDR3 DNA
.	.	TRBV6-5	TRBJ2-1	CASSLTTGSYNEQFF	TGTGCCAGCAGTCTTACAACGGGATCCTACAATGAGCAGTTCTTC
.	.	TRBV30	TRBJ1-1	CAWSVTDSSEAFF	TGTGCCTGGAGTGTTACCGACAGCTCCGAAGCTTTCTTT
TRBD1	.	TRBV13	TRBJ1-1	CASSQTGGTEAFF	TGTGCCAGCAGCCAAACAGGGGGGACTGAAGCTTTCTTT
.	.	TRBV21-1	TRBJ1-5	CASSHAGNYSNQPQHF	TGTGCCAGCAGCCATGCGGGGAATTATAGCAATCAGCCCCAGCATTTT
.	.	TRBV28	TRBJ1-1	CASSPRTENTEAFF	TGTGCCAGCAGTCCCAGGACAGAGAACACTGAAGCTTTCTTT
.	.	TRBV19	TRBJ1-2	CASSVTPEDYGYTF	TGTGCCAGCTCCGTGACCCCTGAGGACTATGGCTACACCTTC
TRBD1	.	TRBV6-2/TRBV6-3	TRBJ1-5	CASSPWTGSNQPQHF	TGTGCCAGCAGTCCCTGGACAGGGAGCAATCAGCCCCAGCATTTT
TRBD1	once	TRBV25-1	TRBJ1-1	CASSPGQGRAPEAFF	TGTGCCAGCAGCCCGGGACAGGGGCGAGCCCCTGAAGCTTTCTTT
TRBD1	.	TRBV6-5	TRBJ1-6	CASTPDRGISPLHF	TGTGCCAGCACCCCGGACAGGGGGATATCACCCCTCCACTTT
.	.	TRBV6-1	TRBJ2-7	CASSDEPTGKQYF	TGTGCCAGCAGTGACGAACCTACAGGGAAGCAGTACTTC
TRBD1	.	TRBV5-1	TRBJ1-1	CASSLGSGGHTEAFF	TGCGCCAGCAGCTTGGGGTCAGGGGGGCACACTGAAGCTTTCTTT
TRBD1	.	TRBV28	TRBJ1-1	CASSLPDRDEAFF	TGTGCCAGCAGTTTACCTGACAGGGATGAAGCTTTCTTT
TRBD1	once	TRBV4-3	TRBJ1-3	CASSQDRGPGNTIYF	TGCGCCAGCAGCCAGGACAGGGGGCCTGGAAACACCATATATTTT
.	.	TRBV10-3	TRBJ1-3	CAISAGAGRVAGNTIYF	TGTGCCATCAGTGCTGGGGCGGGGAGGGTCGCTGGAAACACCATATATTTT
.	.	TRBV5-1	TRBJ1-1	CASSLVGHNTEAFF	TGCGCCAGCAGCTTGGTGGGACATAACACTGAAGCTTTCTTT
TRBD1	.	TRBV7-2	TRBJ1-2	CASSPSTGGTTNYGYTF	TGTGCCAGCAGCCCATCGACAGGGGGTACAACTAACTATGGCTACACCTTC
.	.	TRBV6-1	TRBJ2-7	CASSEGVSYFTYEQYF	TGTGCCAGCAGTGAAGGCGTTAGCTACTTCACCTACGAGCAGTACTTC
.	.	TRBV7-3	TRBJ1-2	CASSLVPDSSSNYGYTF	TGTGCCAGCAGCTTGGTACCGGACAGTTCCTCTAACTATGGCTACACCTTC
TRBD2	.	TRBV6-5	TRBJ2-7	CASRPDSGGLSEQYF	TGTGCCAGCAGACCCGATAGCGGGGGCTTGTCCGAGCAGTACTTC
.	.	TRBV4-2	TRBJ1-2	CASSVTGGNYGYTF	TGTGCCAGCAGCGTAACTGGGGGCAACTATGGCTACACCTTC
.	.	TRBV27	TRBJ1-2	CASRESGTRRGYTF	TGTGCCAGCCGCGAGTCCGGGACAAGGAGAGGCTACACCTTC
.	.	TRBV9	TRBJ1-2	CASSVAMEVEYGYTF	TGTGCCAGCAGCGTAGCTATGGAGGTGGAATATGGCTACACCTTC
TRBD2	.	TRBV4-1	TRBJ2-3	CASSLTGTAGTSGTDTQYF	TGCGCCAGCAGCCTAACCGGAACCGCCGGGACTAGCGGAACAGATACGCAGTATTTT
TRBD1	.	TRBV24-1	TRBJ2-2	CATSDRGSGNTGELFF	TGTGCCACCAGTGACAGGGGGAGTGGGAACACCGGGGAGCTGTTTTTT
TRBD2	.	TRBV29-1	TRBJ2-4	CSVAYLAGVKNIQYF	TGCAGCGTGGCATATCTAGCGGGGGTTAAAAACATTCAGTACTTC
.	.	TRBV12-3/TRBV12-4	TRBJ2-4	CASSLTGMNIQYF	TGTGCCAGCAGTTTAACCGGTATGAACATTCAGTACTTC
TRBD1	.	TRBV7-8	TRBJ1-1	CASSLGRGYENTEAFF	TGTGCCAGCAGCTTGGGCAGGGGGTACGAGAACACTGAAGCTTTCTTT
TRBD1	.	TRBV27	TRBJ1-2	CASSPWTGKSNYGYTF	TGTGCCAGCAGTCCATGGACAGGGAAGTCTAACTATGGCTACACCTTC
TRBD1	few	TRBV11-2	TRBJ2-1	CASSSRQGTDNEQFF	TGTGCCAGCAGCTCACGACAGGGGACGGACAATGAGCAGTTCTTC
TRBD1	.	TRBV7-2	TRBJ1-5	CASSLVGTGGNQPQHF	TGTGCCAGCAGCTTAGTTGGGACAGGGGGGAATCAGCCCCAGCATTTT
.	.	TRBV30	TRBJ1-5	CAWSSGGTSDQPQHF	TGTGCCTGGAGCTCGGGGGGGACGAGTGATCAGCCCCAGCATTTT
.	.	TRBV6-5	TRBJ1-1	CASTWGSMNTEAFF	TGTGCCAGCACGTGGGGCAGCATGAACACTGAAGCTTTCTTT
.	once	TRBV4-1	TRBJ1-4	CASSQGSSRVATNEKLFF	TGCGCCAGCAGCCAAGGCTCCTCGCGCGTTGCAACTAATGAAAAACTGTTTTTT
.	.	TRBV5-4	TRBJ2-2	CASSPSGANTGELFF	TGTGCCAGCAGCCCCTCCGGGGCGAACACCGGGGAGCTGTTTTTT
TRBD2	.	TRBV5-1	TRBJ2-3	CASTMTSGAPGQYF	TGCGCCAGCACAATGACTAGCGGGGCCCCGGGGCAGTATTTT
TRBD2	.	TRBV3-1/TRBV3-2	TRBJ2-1	CASSQGAGGGSYNEQFF	TGTGCCAGCAGCCAAGGGGCGGGAGGGGGCTCCTACAATGAGCAGTTCTTC
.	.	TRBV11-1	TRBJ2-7	CASSTGTKDEQYF	TGTGCCAGCAGCACCGGGACAAAGGACGAGCAGTACTTC
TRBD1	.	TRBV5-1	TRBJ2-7	CASSLAIRQGAGEQYF	TGCGCCAGCAGCTTGGCCATTCGACAGGGGGCAGGTGAGCAGTACTTC
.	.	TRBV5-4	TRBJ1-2	CASSFGGPGGYTF	TGTGCCAGCAGCTTCGGGGGGCCAGGAGGCTACACCTTC
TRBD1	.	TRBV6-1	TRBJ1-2	CASSEATGGASNYGYTF	TGTGCCAGCAGTGAAGCGACAGGGGGCGCGTCAAACTATGGCTACACCTTC
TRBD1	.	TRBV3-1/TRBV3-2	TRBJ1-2	CASSQLWTGESDGYTF	TGTGCCAGCAGCCAACTATGGACAGGGGAAAGCGATGGCTACACCTTC
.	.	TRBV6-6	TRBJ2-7	CASSSQPTPGYEQYF	TGTGCCAGCAGTTCCCAACCGACCCCAGGGTACGAGCAGTACTTC
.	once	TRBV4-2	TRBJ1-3	CASSQTGGGQNTIYF	TGTGCCAGCAGCCAGACGGGCGGGGGGCAGAACACCATATATTTT
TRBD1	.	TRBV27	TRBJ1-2	CASSLTGDYGYTF	TGTGCCAGCAGCCTGACAGGGGACTATGGCTACACCTTC
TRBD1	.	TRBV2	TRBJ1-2	CASRGQGASGYTF	TGTGCCAGCAGAGGACAGGGGGCGAGTGGCTACACCTTC
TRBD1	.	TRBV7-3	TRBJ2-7	CASSLTGGAGYEQYF	TGTGCCAGCAGCCTGACAGGGGGGGCCGGCTACGAGCAGTACTTC
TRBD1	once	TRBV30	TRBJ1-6	CAWIGTVNNSPLHF	TGTGCCTGGATCGGGACAGTCAATAATTCACCCCTCCACTTT
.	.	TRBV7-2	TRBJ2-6	CASTSIPLPVGANVLTF	TGTGCCAGCACATCAATTCCCCTTCCGGTCGGGGCCAACGTCCTGACTTTC
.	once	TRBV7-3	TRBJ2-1	CASSLTLADEQFF	TGTGCCAGCAGCTTAACGTTGGCGGATGAGCAGTTCTTC
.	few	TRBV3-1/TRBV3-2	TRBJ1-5	CASSQGTGQPQHF	TGTGCCAGCAGCCAAGGGACTGGGCAGCCCCAGCATTTT